The 2 T cell receptor beta chains listed next were all sequenced from one sample in a study of radiotherapy plus CTLA-4 blockade in lung cancer. The repertoire was sequenced with immunoSEQ multiplex PCR; TCRdb's copy has only in-frame clones and lacks some. The table shows 40,000 to 50,000 clones, with roughly four fifths occurring only once. Source: peripheral blood, taken from a patient treated with radiotherapy plus ipilimumab. These receptors were obtained from a human donor with non-small cell lung cancer who had stable disease on radiotherapy plus ipilimumab.

The chain couples TRBV28 to TRBJ2-6, with 13 bases fitting TRBD2. CDR3 length: 18 amino acids. The V segment lost 4 bases and the J segment 4 bases; nucleotides outside the gene matches: 7. CDR1 MDHEN and CDR2 SYDVKM come from the germline V gene. The CDR3 bases are TGTGCCAGCAGTTCCGGACTAGCGGGAGAGGAAGGGGCCAACGTCCTGACTTTC. Its translation: CASSSGLAGEEGANVLTF.

The chain recombines TRBV27 with TRBJ2-1; D is unclear. There are 14 residues in the CDR3. In germline, CDR1 is MNHEY, CDR2 SMNVEV (reference sequence). Trimming took off 2 bases at V and 6 bases at J, with 11 bases between the two ends. CDR3 sequence reads: CASSLGPAGNEQFF. As DNA, the CDR3 is TGTGCCAGCAGTTTAGGGCCGGCAGGCAATGAGCAGTTCTTC.